A single sample gave rise to the 30 T cell receptor beta chains below, sequenced in a study of T cells in Graves' hyperthyroidism and ophthalmopathy. Template material for amplifying TCR beta CDR3 regions consisted of RNA transcripts. HTBI primers were the set used in a first-round RT-PCR of the TCR CDR3. TCRdb reanalysed the multiplex PCR reads using MiXCR and keeps one entry per CDR3 protein. The data contain around 610,000 distinct CDR3 sequences, approximately 15% of them singletons. Sequenced: blood. The receptors were gathered from a woman in her thirties or forties with Graves' ophthalmopathy.

There are many counts of this clonotype. The chain has TRBV7-2 and TRBJ1-2; tentatively, D is TRBD1 (5 bases). CDR3 size: 15 residues. CDR1 is SGHTA, CDR2 FQGNSA, per germline. The V end was cut by 5 bases, the J end by 6 bases, with 19 bases between. CDR3 in amino acids: CASSPTWGRVDGYTF. In DNA, the CDR3 is TGTGCCAGCAGCCCAACGTGGGGCAGGGTGGATGGCTACACCTTC.

This clonotype was seen ten or more times. This chain uses TRBV10-3 with TRBJ2-7; 10 positions match TRBD2. V was clipped by 0 bases and J by 3 bases; unmatched bases: 5. From germline, CDR1 is ENHRY and CDR2 SYGVKD. The length of the CDR3 is 16 residues. The CDR3 spells CAISESASGGFYEQYF. The CDR3 coding sequence is TGTGCCATCAGTGAGTCGGCTAGCGGGGGCTTCTACGAGCAGTACTTC.

This clonotype was observed a handful of times. The gene calls are TRBV27 and TRBJ1-6; 7 bases are a match to TRBD1. The CDR3 spans 15 residues. CDR1 and CDR2 (germline): MNHEY, SMNVEV (reference sequence). The V segment lost 2 bases and the J segment 2 bases; nucleotides outside the gene matches: 0. For the CDR3, the DNA is TGTGCCAGCAGTTTAAGGGGGCCCTATAATTCACCCCTCCACTTT. Its protein is CASSLRGPYNSPLHF.

The V call is TRBV18, the J call TRBJ1-2; a possible D gene is TRBD1 (5 bases). V was trimmed by 3 bases and J by 6 bases, leaving 11 bases between them. The germline V gene has CDR1 KGHSH and CDR2 LQKENI. The length of the CDR3 is 13 residues. CDR3 sequence reads: CASSPRREDGYTF. In DNA, the CDR3 is TGTGCCAGCTCACCGCGCAGGGAAGATGGCTACACCTTC.

At least ten counts were recorded for this clonotype. The chain recombines TRBV28 with TRBJ2-5; D gene unclear. The CDR3 runs to 15 residues. Germline assignment: CDR1 MDHEN and CDR2 SYDVKM. V lost 5 bases, J lost 0 bases, and 13 bases lay in between. CDR3 region: CASSPSPNNQETQYF. CDR3 nucleotides: TGTGCCAGCAGTCCCTCCCCCAATAACCAAGAGACCCAGTACTTC.

This clonotype has ten or more counts. The chain employs TRBV6-4 and TRBJ1-5; the D is unclear. The CDR3 spans 13 residues. V shed 2 bases and J shed 3 bases, with 5 bases lying between them. CDR1 and CDR2 from the germline V gene are MRHNA and SNTAGT. The CDR3 DNA reads TGTGCCAGCAGTGACCTTCCCAATCAGCCCCAGCATTTT. Amino acids: CASSDLPNQPQHF.

This clonotype was recorded at least ten times. The genes are TRBV6-1 and TRBJ2-7; D unclear. V lost 6 bases and J 2 bases, leaving 17 bases between the germline ends. The length of the CDR3 is 15 residues. Germline CDR1 is MNHNS and CDR2 is SASEGT. CDR3 DNA: TGTGCCAGCAGGACCAGGAATAGGGCCCCCTACGAGCAGTACTTC. It codes for CASRTRNRAPYEQYF.

Ten or more counts support this clonotype. The V gene is TRBV28, the J gene TRBJ2-2; TRBD2 matches 12 bases. With V trimmed by 3 bases and J by 5 bases, 10 bases remained unmatched. Per the germline V gene, CDR1 is MDHEN and CDR2 is SYDVKM. The CDR3 totals 18 residues. CDR3 sequence reads: CASSFPLAGGHWTGELFF. In DNA form, the CDR3 reads TGTGCCAGCAGTTTCCCGCTAGCGGGAGGGCATTGGACCGGGGAGCTGTTTTTT.

The chain is built from TRBV6-1 and TRBJ2-2, with D unclear. With 4 bases removed from V and 6 bases from J, the gap between germline ends came to 6 bases. The CDR3 is 12 residues long. Germline CDR1 MNHNS, CDR2 SASEGT. The CDR3 loop is CASSVWAGELFF. The CDR3 nucleotides are TGTGCCAGCAGTGTATGGGCCGGGGAGCTGTTTTTT.

The chain has TRBV9 and TRBJ2-6; no reliable D call. The CDR3 has 15 residues. The germline V and J ends were trimmed by 0 bases and 0 bases, with 4 bases remaining between them. Germline CDR1 reads SGDLS; CDR2 reads YYNGEE. CDR3 sequence reads: CASSVDGSGANVLTF. The CDR3 DNA reads as TGTGCCAGCAGCGTAGATGGCTCTGGGGCCAACGTCCTGACTTTC.

This clonotype was detected a few times. The J gene is TRBJ2-4, the V gene TRBV18; D possibly corresponds to TRBD2 (6 bases). Germline loops: CDR1 KGHSH, CDR2 LQKENI. CDR3 length: 20 residues. V was trimmed by 0 bases and J by 0 bases, leaving 21 bases between them. The CDR3 DNA is TGTGCCAGCTCACCACCGTGGCCTAGCGCACGAGGAGAAGCCAAAAACATTCAGTACTTC. Translating gives CASSPPWPSARGEAKNIQYF. The variable domain in full, completed from reference TRBV18 and TRBJ2-4, reads NAGVMQNPRHLVRRRGQEARLRCSPMKGHSHVYWYRQLPEEGLKFMVYLQKENIIDESGMPKERFSAEFPKEGPSILRIQQVVRGDSAAYFCASSPPWPSARGEAKNIQYFGAGTRLSVL.

The J gene is TRBJ2-5, the V gene TRBV10-1; D is perhaps TRBD1 (7 bases). Between the trimmed V and J ends, which lost 6 bases and 3 bases, there was a span of 14 bases. Per the germline V gene, CDR1 is WNHNN and CDR2 is SYGVQD (reference sequence). The CDR3 length is 14 residues. CDR3 protein: CASSGGGTEETQYF. CDR3 DNA: TGCGCCAGCAGCGGTGGAGGGACAGAAGAGACCCAGTACTTC.

The chain joins TRBV19 to TRBJ1-1, with 9 bases matching TRBD1. The CDR3 contains 15 residues. CDR1 and CDR2 (germline): LNHDA, SQIVND (reference sequence). The junction had 10 bases not matched to a gene; V was cut back by 10 bases and J by 1 base. CDR3 in amino acids: CATTRTGATNTEAFF. As DNA, the CDR3 is TGTGCCACCACGAGGACAGGGGCTACGAACACTGAAGCTTTCTTT.

This clonotype was counted ten times or more. The V and J genes are TRBV5-1 and TRBJ2-3, with 10 nucleotides matching TRBD2. CDR1 and CDR2 from the germline V gene are SGHRS and YFSETQ. The trim removed 4 bases at V and 4 bases at J, leaving 9 bases unmatched. This CDR3 spans 16 amino acids. This chain's CDR3 is CASSPPPSGSSDTQYF. The CDR3 bases are TGCGCCAGCAGCCCACCTCCTAGCGGGAGCTCAGATACGCAGTATTTT.

V usage is TRBV7-8 and J usage is TRBJ2-7; tentative D call: TRBD2 (6 bases). Trimming removed 8 bases from V and 2 bases from J, with 22 bases in between. The germline gives CDR1 SGHVS, CDR2 FQNEAQ. This CDR3 is built from 16 residues. CDR3 loop: CASRQLGGTSPYEQYF. In DNA, the CDR3 is TGTGCCAGCCGACAGTTGGGCGGGACGTCACCCTACGAGCAGTACTTC.

This clonotype has ten or more counts. This chain joins TRBV28 and TRBJ2-7; TRBD2 matches at 8 bases. Germline CDR1 is MDHEN and CDR2 is SYDVKM. This CDR3 comprises 14 residues. V lost 10 bases to trimming and J lost 1 base; unmatched junction nucleotides: 9. CDR3 protein: CATLAGWKSYEQYF. CDR3 nucleotide sequence: TGTGCCACCTTAGCGGGATGGAAATCCTACGAGCAGTACTTC.

This clonotype was seen repeatedly, ten times or more. This sequence joins TRBV9 and TRBJ2-5; D not certain. The germline V gene encodes CDR1 SGDLS and CDR2 YYNGEE. The CDR3 is 13 residues long. The V and J ends lost 3 bases and 5 bases respectively, with 11 bases between them. CDR3 protein: CASSADLMETQYF. The CDR3 DNA sequence: TGTGCCAGCAGCGCCGACTTGATGGAGACCCAGTACTTC.

This clonotype came up many times. This chain joins TRBV6-5 and TRBJ1-2, with D possibly TRBD1 on 5 matching bases. CDR1 is MNHEY, CDR2 SVGAGI, per germline. The length of the CDR3 is 14 residues. The V gene lost 7 bases and the J gene lost 0 bases, with 12 bases spanning the gap. Here the CDR3 reads CASKLGQSNYGYTF. In DNA, the CDR3 is TGTGCCAGCAAGTTGGGGCAGTCTAACTATGGCTACACCTTC.

This clonotype was seen ten or more times. V and J are TRBV30 and TRBJ1-2; TRBD1 might be the D (6 bases). This CDR3 contains 14 residues. Germline V gene lookup returns CDR1 GTSNPN and CDR2 SVGIG (reference sequence). The CDR3 DNA reads TGTACCGGGACATTCGGCCCGATTAACTATGGCTACACCTTC. Residues: CTGTFGPINYGYTF.

The chain employs TRBV5-1 and TRBJ1-1, with 7 positions matching TRBD1. After removal of 0 bases from V and 5 bases from J, the junction contained 10 bases not matched to a gene. The CDR3 has 16 amino acids. Germline V CDR1 and CDR2: SGHRS, YFSETQ. CDR3 nucleotide sequence: TGCGCCAGCAGCTTGGCCCCAACAGGGGAGGTAACTGAAGCTTTCTTT. This encodes CASSLAPTGEVTEAFF.

This clonotype has ten or more counts. The V gene is TRBV6-5, the J gene TRBJ1-1; possibly TRBD1 for D (5 bases). This CDR3 is built from 11 residues. V was cut by 11 bases and J by 4 bases, with 11 bases left in between. CDR1 and CDR2 from the germline V gene are MNHEY and SVGAGI. CDR3 amino acids: CAAGSSTEAFF. CDR3 DNA: TGTGCCGCAGGGAGTTCCACTGAAGCTTTCTTT.

This clonotype was counted at least ten times. The V gene is TRBV12-3 or TRBV12-4, the J gene TRBJ2-2; 10 positions match TRBD1. CDR3 length: 16 residues. V was pared by 6 bases and J by 3 bases, with 7 bases of the junction left unmatched. CDR3 amino acids: CASRNRQGADTGELFF. DNA for the CDR3: TGTGCCAGCAGGAACCGACAGGGGGCTGACACCGGGGAGCTGTTTTTT.

The chain recombines TRBV27 with TRBJ1-2; TRBD1 matches 8 bases. Germline lookup yields CDR1 MNHEY and CDR2 SMNVEV (reference sequence). The ends lost 2 bases at V and 8 bases at J; junction bases unmatched: 10. The CDR3 is 15 amino acids. The CDR3 DNA follows: TGTGCCAGCAGTTTACTCCAGGGGGCGGGGGAAGGCTACACCTTC. Protein sequence: CASSLLQGAGEGYTF.

This clonotype was seen at least ten times. J is TRBJ2-5 and V is TRBV7-2, with D perhaps given as TRBD1 or TRBD2 (5 bases each). The CDR3 contains 15 residues. CDR1 and CDR2 from the germline V gene are SGHTA and FQGNSA. The ends were cut back, 1 base at V and 5 bases at J, with 14 bases in the middle. DNA for the CDR3: TGTGCCAGCAGCTTAGTTGGGGCCGAGGGGGAGACCCAGTACTTC. Its protein is CASSLVGAEGETQYF.

The table lists this clonotype with many counts. V and J are TRBV6-1 and TRBJ1-2; 7 bases match TRBD1. The CDR3 runs 14 residues. V trimming: 8 bases; J trimming: 4 bases; junction bases outside the gene matches: 10. Germline V lookup: CDR1 MNHNS, CDR2 SASEGT. DNA for the CDR3: TGTGCCAGCGCGCGACAGGGTGTCGGCTATGGCTACACCTTC. It yields the protein CASARQGVGYGYTF.

This clonotype was picked up many times. The chain is built from TRBV4-1 and TRBJ2-2, with 8 bases matching TRBD1. Germline CDR1 MGHRA, CDR2 YSYEKL. Trimming removed 1 base from V and 0 bases from J; junction bases left unmatched: 1. The CDR3 is made up of 16 amino acids. The CDR3 spells CASSQAGGSNTGELFF. In DNA form, the CDR3 reads TGCGCCAGCAGCCAAGCAGGGGGCTCGAACACCGGGGAGCTGTTTTTT.

This clonotype appeared many times. This sequence joins TRBV6-5 and TRBJ1-1; perhaps TRBD1 as D (5 bases). This CDR3 has 17 amino acids. V was trimmed by 0 bases and J by 4 bases, leaving 18 bases between them. Germline V CDR1 and CDR2: MNHEY, SVGAGI. The CDR3 nucleotides are TGTGCCAGCAGTTACTCAGGGGCTCCCCTTCATCGCACTGAAGCTTTCTTT. Amino acid sequence: CASSYSGAPLHRTEAFF.

There are many counts of this clonotype. The chain uses TRBV6-2 or TRBV6-3 and TRBJ2-7; TRBD1 matches at 9 bases. The germline gives CDR1 MNHEY, CDR2 SVGEGT. This CDR3 is 15 amino acids long. The J segment lost 4 bases and the V segment lost 6 bases, leaving 10 bases of the junction unmatched. CDR3 sequence reads: CASRSAGQGLYEQYF. The CDR3 DNA sequence: TGTGCCAGCAGGTCCGCGGGACAGGGCTTATACGAGCAGTACTTC.

This clonotype was recorded a few times. This chain links TRBV20-1 with TRBJ2-5; no definite D call. V shed 0 bases and J shed 5 bases, with 19 bases lying between them. The CDR3 sequence is 16 residues long. In germline, CDR1 is DFQATT, CDR2 SNEGSKA (reference sequence). The CDR3 loop reads CSARDLKLVGWETQYF. CDR3 bases: TGCAGTGCTAGAGATCTGAAGTTAGTAGGGTGGGAGACCCAGTACTTC.

This clonotype was found many times. The chain has TRBV19 and TRBJ2-5; TRBD1 matches 12 bases. Germline-derived CDR1 and CDR2 are LNHDA and SQIVND (reference sequence). This CDR3 is built from 16 residues. With V trimmed by 3 bases and J by 4 bases, 6 bases remained unmatched. This CDR3 reads CASSIRGQGARETQYF. In DNA, the CDR3 is TGTGCCAGTAGTATTAGGGGACAGGGGGCGCGAGAGACCCAGTACTTC.